These 29 T cell receptor beta chains originate from one sample sequenced in a study of T-cell memory formation after mild COVID-19. Using its own MiXCR run on the 5' RACE reads, TCRdb lists one record per CDR3 protein. The data hold about 340,000 distinct CDR3 sequences, with around 15% observed a single time. The sample comprised PBMCs or a T cell subset sorted from them (not recorded which). These receptors were taken from a man in his late teens or twenties who had mild COVID-19 (a few samples of this study predate the infection). Cell type and time point are not known.

The chain uses TRBV29-1 and TRBJ2-5; 10 bases are a match to TRBD1. CDR3 size: 13 residues. The V segment lost 8 bases and the J segment 4 bases; nucleotides outside the gene matches: 7. CDR1 and CDR2 (germline): SQVTM, ANQGSEA. The CDR3 is CSTRQGASETQYF. DNA for the CDR3: TGCAGCACCCGACAGGGGGCATCAGAGACCCAGTACTTC.

This chain links TRBV20-1 with TRBJ2-3, with 8 bases lining up with TRBD1. This CDR3 is built from 16 residues. The J segment lost 3 bases and the V segment lost 3 bases, leaving 11 bases of the junction unmatched. The V gene's germline CDR1 is DFQATT and CDR2 SNEGSKA (reference sequence). This CDR3 is CSASRGFGQGTDTQYF. For the CDR3, the DNA is TGCAGTGCTAGTCGAGGGTTCGGACAGGGTACAGATACGCAGTATTTT.

The genes are TRBV6-6 and TRBJ1-1; D gene uncertain. Between the trimmed V and J ends, which lost 7 bases and 5 bases, there was a span of 20 bases. Germline loops: CDR1 MNHNY, CDR2 SVGAGI (reference sequence). The CDR3 spans 15 residues. CDR3 DNA: TGTGCCAGCACCTCCTATCAGAGGATTCGGACTGAAGCTTTCTTT. Amino acids: CASTSYQRIRTEAFF.

The V call is TRBV28, the J call TRBJ1-1; no firm D call. CDR3 length equals 12 residues. Germline lookup yields CDR1 MDHEN and CDR2 SYDVKM. With 7 bases removed from V and 6 bases from J, the gap between germline ends came to 12 bases. The CDR3 loop reads CASTSNQAEAFF. CDR3 bases: TGTGCCAGCACGTCCAATCAAGCTGAAGCTTTCTTT.

This clonotype was picked up many times. This chain links TRBV12-3 or TRBV12-4 with TRBJ1-1, with a tentative D call TRBD1 (5 bases). V was cut by 10 bases and J by 7 bases, with 13 bases left in between. The CDR3 is made up of 11 amino acids. The CDR3 DNA reads as TGTGCCACCCAAACAGGAATTGAAGCTTTCTTT. Translating it yields CATQTGIEAFF.

A few counts support this clonotype. The CDR3, as DNA: TGTGCCAGCAGTCCCTCGACAGGGGCCAACATTCAGTACTTC. Its translation: CASSPSTGANIQYF. The rearrangement links TRBV28 to TRBJ2-4; TRBD1 agrees at 8 bases. After removal of 5 bases from V and 7 bases from J, the junction contained 7 bases not matched to a gene. The germline V gene has CDR1 MDHEN and CDR2 SYDVKM. The length of the CDR3 is 14 residues.

DNA of the CDR3: TGCGCCAGCAGCCCCTCTGGGCCCTACACCGGGGAGCTGTTTTTT. This sequence encodes CASSPSGPYTGELFF. The V and J genes are TRBV4-1 and TRBJ2-2; D not resolved. Between the trimmed V and J ends, which lost 4 bases and 3 bases, there was a span of 12 bases. The CDR3 runs to 15 residues. Germline CDR1 is MGHRA and CDR2 is YSYEKL.

This clonotype was observed a few times. The V and J genes are TRBV20-1 and TRBJ2-1; 10 bases match TRBD1. Germline CDR1 and CDR2: DFQATT and SNEGSKA (reference sequence). The V gene end was trimmed by 6 bases and the J gene end by 2 bases; junction bases not matched to a gene: 4. The CDR3 contains 14 residues. The CDR3 sequence: CSASGTGAYNEQFF. The DNA of the CDR3 is TGCAGTGCGTCCGGGACAGGGGCCTACAATGAGCAGTTCTTC.

J is TRBJ2-7 and V is TRBV13, with 7 bases that match TRBD2. This CDR3 has 13 amino acids. Losses at the gene ends were 5 bases for V and 9 bases for J; bases not matched to a gene: 10. Germline lookup yields CDR1 PRHDT and CDR2 FYEKMQ (reference sequence). The CDR3 DNA sequence: TGTGCCAGCAGCCGGGGGGATGAGTTGGTGCAGTACGTC. It is translated as CASSRGDELVQYV.

This clonotype was picked up a small number of times. V is TRBV3-2 and J is TRBJ2-7; the table's D call, TRBD1, has no DNA check behind it. TRBV3-2 is assigned pseudogene status. This CDR3 spans 10 amino acids. The CDR3 is CASSMDRGPV. The CDR3 bases are TGTGCCAGCAGTATGGACAGAGGACCCGTC.

This clonotype was seen a few times. The genes are TRBV4-1 and TRBJ1-1; 9 bases fit TRBD1. CDR1 and CDR2 from the germline V gene are MGHRA and YSYEKL. V was clipped by 10 bases and J by 0 bases; unmatched bases: 9. The CDR3 is 15 amino acids. The CDR3 DNA reads as TGCGCCAAGGAGCTAGGGACAGGGATGAACACTGAAGCTTTCTTT. It translates to CAKELGTGMNTEAFF.

This clonotype has only a few counts. CDR3 DNA sequence: TGTGCCATCAGAGACAGGGAAGGGACTGGAAACACCATATATTTT. As protein: CAIRDREGTGNTIYF. The chain couples TRBV10-3 to TRBJ1-3; 7 nucleotides align to TRBD1. The length of the CDR3 is 15 residues. Germline trimming cut 6 bases from V and 2 bases from J; bases unmatched to any gene: 7. Germline CDR1 ENHRY, CDR2 SYGVKD.

The rearrangement joins TRBV5-4 to TRBJ2-3, with TRBD1 matching 8 bases. Germline V gene sequence: CDR1 SGHNT, CDR2 YYREEE (reference sequence). Germline trimming cut 3 bases from V and 6 bases from J; bases unmatched to any gene: 9. This CDR3 is 15 amino acids long. The CDR3 region is CASSSGQGEADTQYF. The CDR3, as DNA: TGTGCCAGCAGCTCCGGACAGGGAGAGGCGGATACGCAGTATTTT.

The chain combines TRBV20-1 with TRBJ2-7; TRBD1 might be the D (6 bases). Germline CDR1 is DFQATT and CDR2 is SNEGSKA (reference sequence). The CDR3 sequence is 12 residues long. Trimming shortened V by 3 bases and J by 1 base, and 7 bases separated the two germline ends. This chain's CDR3 is CSASGQSYEQYF. CDR3 bases: TGCAGTGCTAGCGGACAGTCCTACGAGCAGTACTTC.

This clonotype was detected a few times. The CDR3 sequence is CASSQDSGGYNEQFF. DNA for the CDR3: TGCGCCAGCAGCCAAGATAGCGGGGGCTACAATGAGCAGTTCTTC. V is TRBV4-3 and J is TRBJ2-1; 9 positions match TRBD2. J lost 3 bases, V lost 0 bases, and 0 bases had no gene match. The CDR3 sequence is 15 residues long. The germline CDR1 and CDR2 sequences are LGHNA and YSLEER.

The chain uses TRBV4-2 and TRBJ2-2; D is unclear. The CDR3 length is 15 residues. Trimming stripped 0 bases from V and 3 bases from J, with 8 bases between. Germline V CDR1 and CDR2: LGHNA, YNFKEQ. The CDR3 is CASSQDWADTGELFF. The CDR3 coding sequence is TGTGCCAGCAGCCAAGATTGGGCGGACACCGGGGAGCTGTTTTTT.

The chain links TRBV29-1 to TRBJ1-2; no reliable D call. Germline CDR1 reads SQVTM; CDR2 reads ANQGSEA. This CDR3 contains 12 residues. The V gene lost 4 bases and the J gene lost 4 bases, with 10 bases spanning the gap. The CDR3 region has the DNA TGCAGCGTTGTGGTGCCAGCCTATGGCTACACCTTC. Its translation: CSVVVPAYGYTF.

This clonotype showed up just a few times. The CDR3 spells CASRTGQREAFF. CDR3 coding DNA: TGTGCCAGCAGGACCGGACAGCGTGAAGCTTTCTTT. The V and J genes are TRBV6-5 and TRBJ1-1, with D perhaps TRBD1 (6 bases). CDR3 length equals 12 residues. Trimming removed 6 bases from V and 7 bases from J, with 12 bases in between. Germline lookup yields CDR1 MNHEY and CDR2 SVGAGI.

In this sample, this clonotype turned up a few times. The DNA for the CDR3 is TGTGCCAGCAGTTCGGGGGCGCCGATAACCGGGGAGCTGTTTTTT. Residues: CASSSGAPITGELFF. This chain links TRBV27 with TRBJ2-2, with D perhaps being TRBD1 or TRBD2 (6 bases each). The length of the CDR3 is 15 residues. V lost 4 bases and J 5 bases, leaving 14 bases between the germline ends. Germline V gene data show CDR1 as MNHEY and CDR2 as SMNVEV (reference sequence).

This chain links TRBV15 with TRBJ1-1; D call uncertain. The CDR3 runs 13 residues. Per the germline V gene, CDR1 is LNHNV and CDR2 is YYDKDF (reference sequence). V shed 4 bases and J shed 1 base, with 7 bases lying between them. This CDR3 reads CATSTSRNTEAFF. In DNA, the CDR3 is TGTGCCACCAGCACCTCACGGAACACTGAAGCTTTCTTT.

This clonotype has more than one count but fewer than ten. The V call is TRBV6-5, the J call TRBJ1-2, with TRBD1 as a possible D gene (5 bases). From germline, CDR1 is MNHEY and CDR2 SVGAGI. The CDR3 extends over 16 amino acids. V lost 6 bases, J lost 4 bases, and 21 bases lay in between. CDR3 region: CASRGLHRQGTYGYTF. The CDR3 DNA reads TGTGCCAGCAGGGGACTACATAGGCAGGGTACCTATGGCTACACCTTC.

In this sample, this clonotype turned up a few times. The chain employs TRBV10-3 and TRBJ1-5; possible D gene TRBD1, 5 bases. V lost 0 bases to trimming and J lost 1 base, with 7 bases between them. The CDR3 runs 15 residues. Germline V gives CDR1 ENHRY, CDR2 SYGVKD. For the CDR3, the DNA is TGTGCCATCAGTGAGTCGGGGCGGAGCAATCAGCCCCAGCATTTT. Its protein product is CAISESGRSNQPQHF.

This sequence joins TRBV9 and TRBJ2-2; D remains unclear. V gave up 2 bases and J gave up 4 bases, with 9 bases separating them. Germline loops: CDR1 SGDLS, CDR2 YYNGEE. CDR3 length equals 14 residues. The CDR3 DNA reads as TGTGCCAGCAGCGTGTACGGAACCACCGGGGAGCTGTTTTTT. It translates to CASSVYGTTGELFF. Drawing the rest from reference TRBV9 and TRBJ2-2, the complete variable domain is DSGVTQTPKHLITATGQRVTLRCSPRSGDLSVYWYQQSLDQGLQFLIQYYNGEERAKGNILERFSAQQFPDLHSELNLSSLELGDSALYFCASSVYGTTGELFFGEGSRLTVL.

This chain joins TRBV4-1 and TRBJ2-2, with D unresolved. The CDR3 runs 14 residues. The ends were cut back, 1 base at V and 7 bases at J, with 10 bases in the middle. Germline V gene data show CDR1 as MGHRA and CDR2 as YSYEKL. The CDR3 region has the DNA TGCGCCAGCAGCCAAGTTTGGGTTAGCGGGGAGCTGTTTTTT. It is translated as CASSQVWVSGELFF.

This clonotype was counted only a few times. The chain carries TRBV12-3 or TRBV12-4 and TRBJ1-1; a weak D match, TRBD1 (6 bases). This CDR3 is 14 amino acids long. Trimming stripped 7 bases from V and 1 base from J, with 13 bases between. CDR3 DNA sequence: TGTGCCAGCATCACGACAGGTTCGAACACTGAAGCTTTCTTT. It is translated as CASITTGSNTEAFF.

This clonotype came up a few times. The chain uses TRBV6-2 or TRBV6-3 and TRBJ1-1; no definite D call. Per germline, CDR1 MNHEY and CDR2 SVGEGT. V lost 10 bases to trimming and J lost 1 base, with 7 bases between them. The CDR3 loop spans 11 amino acids. The CDR3, as DNA: TGTGCCACGAGTAGGAACACTGAAGCTTTCTTT. Amino acid sequence: CATSRNTEAFF.

The J gene is TRBJ1-1, the V gene TRBV2, with 7 bases aligning to TRBD1. V trimming: 6 bases; J trimming: 4 bases; junction bases outside the gene matches: 8. The CDR3 runs 14 residues. The germline V gene encodes CDR1 SNHLY and CDR2 FYNNEI. The CDR3: CASRGDRASTEAFF. The CDR3 bases are TGTGCCAGCAGGGGAGACAGGGCCAGCACTGAAGCTTTCTTT.

This clonotype was detected many times. The chain couples TRBV20-1 to TRBJ1-1; perhaps TRBD1 as D (5 bases). CDR3 length: 13 amino acids. Trimming took 0 bases from V and 3 from J, leaving 8 bases between them. The germline V gene has CDR1 DFQATT and CDR2 SNEGSKA (reference sequence). CDR3 protein: CSAREGGDTEAFF. The CDR3 DNA reads TGCAGTGCTAGAGAGGGAGGGGACACTGAAGCTTTCTTT.

This clonotype was recorded many times. The CDR3 sequence: CASSQERTANYGYTF. The CDR3 DNA sequence: TGTGCCAGCAGCCAAGAGAGGACAGCGAACTATGGCTACACCTTC. This sequence joins TRBV4-2 and TRBJ1-2, with D perhaps matching TRBD1 (6 bases). The CDR3 is made up of 15 amino acids. V was shortened by 0 bases and J by 2 bases, with 10 bases between the two germline ends. Germline V gives CDR1 LGHNA, CDR2 YNFKEQ.